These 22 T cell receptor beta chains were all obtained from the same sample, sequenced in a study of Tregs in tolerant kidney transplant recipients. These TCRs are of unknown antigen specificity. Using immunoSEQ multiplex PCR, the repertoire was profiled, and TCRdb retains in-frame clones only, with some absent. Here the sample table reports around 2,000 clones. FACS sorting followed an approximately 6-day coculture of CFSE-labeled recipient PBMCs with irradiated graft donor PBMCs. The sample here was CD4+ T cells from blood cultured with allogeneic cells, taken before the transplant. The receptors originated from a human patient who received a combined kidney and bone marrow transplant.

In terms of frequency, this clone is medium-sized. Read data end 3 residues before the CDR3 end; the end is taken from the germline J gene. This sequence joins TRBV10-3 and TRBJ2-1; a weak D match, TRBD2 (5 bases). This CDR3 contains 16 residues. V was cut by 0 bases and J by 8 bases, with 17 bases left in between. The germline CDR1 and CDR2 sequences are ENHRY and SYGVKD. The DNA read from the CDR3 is TGTGCCATCAGTGAGTCCGGACTCCTCTTTTTGGATGAG. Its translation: CAISESGLLFLDE. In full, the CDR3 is CAISESGLLFLDEQFF.

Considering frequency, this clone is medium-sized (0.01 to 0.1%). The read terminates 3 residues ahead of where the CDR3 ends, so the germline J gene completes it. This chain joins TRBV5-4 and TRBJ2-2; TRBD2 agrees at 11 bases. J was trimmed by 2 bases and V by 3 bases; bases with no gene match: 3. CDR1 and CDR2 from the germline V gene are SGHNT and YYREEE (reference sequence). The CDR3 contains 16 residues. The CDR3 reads CASSSRLAGNTGELFF. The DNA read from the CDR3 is TGTGCCAGCAGCTCCCGACTAGCGGGAAACACCGGGGAG.

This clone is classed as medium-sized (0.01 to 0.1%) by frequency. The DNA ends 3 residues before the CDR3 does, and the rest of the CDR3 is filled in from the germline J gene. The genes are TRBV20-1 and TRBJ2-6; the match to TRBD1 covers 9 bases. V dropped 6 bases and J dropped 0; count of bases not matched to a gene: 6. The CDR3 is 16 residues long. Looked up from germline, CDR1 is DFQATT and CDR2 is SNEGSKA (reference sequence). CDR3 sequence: CSALPGQGSGANVLTF. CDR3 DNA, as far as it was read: TGCAGTGCCCTCCCGGGACAGGGCTCTGGGGCCAACGTC.

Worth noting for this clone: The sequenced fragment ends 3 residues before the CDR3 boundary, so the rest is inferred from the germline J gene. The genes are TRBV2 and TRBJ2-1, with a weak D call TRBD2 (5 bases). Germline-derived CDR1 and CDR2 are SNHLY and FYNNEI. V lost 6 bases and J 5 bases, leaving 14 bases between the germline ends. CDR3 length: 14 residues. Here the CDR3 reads CASRATMGNNEQFF. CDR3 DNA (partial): TGTGCCAGCAGGGCGACTATGGGAAACAATGAG.

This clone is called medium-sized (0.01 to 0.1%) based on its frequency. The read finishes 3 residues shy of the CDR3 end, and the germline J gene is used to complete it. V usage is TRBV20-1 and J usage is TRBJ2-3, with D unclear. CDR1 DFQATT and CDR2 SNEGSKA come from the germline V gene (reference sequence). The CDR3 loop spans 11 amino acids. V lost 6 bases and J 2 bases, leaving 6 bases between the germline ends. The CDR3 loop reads CSATNTDTQYF. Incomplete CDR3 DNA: TGCAGTGCAACTAACACAGATACG.

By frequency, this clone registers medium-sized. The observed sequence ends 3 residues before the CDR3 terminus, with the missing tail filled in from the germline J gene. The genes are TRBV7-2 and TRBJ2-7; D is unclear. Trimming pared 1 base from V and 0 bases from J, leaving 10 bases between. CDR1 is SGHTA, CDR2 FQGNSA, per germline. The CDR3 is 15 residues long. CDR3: CASSLGAASSYEQYF. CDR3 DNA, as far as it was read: TGTGCCAGCAGCTTAGGGGCAGCCAGCTCCTACGAG.

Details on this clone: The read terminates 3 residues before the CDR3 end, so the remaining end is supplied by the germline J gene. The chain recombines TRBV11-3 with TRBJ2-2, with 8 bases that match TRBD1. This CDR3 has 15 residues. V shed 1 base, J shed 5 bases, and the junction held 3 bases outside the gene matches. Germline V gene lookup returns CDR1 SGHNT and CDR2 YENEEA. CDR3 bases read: TGTGCCAGCAGCTTAGGGCAGGGGGCTACCGGGGAG. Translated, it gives CASSLGQGATGE. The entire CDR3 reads CASSLGQGATGELFF.

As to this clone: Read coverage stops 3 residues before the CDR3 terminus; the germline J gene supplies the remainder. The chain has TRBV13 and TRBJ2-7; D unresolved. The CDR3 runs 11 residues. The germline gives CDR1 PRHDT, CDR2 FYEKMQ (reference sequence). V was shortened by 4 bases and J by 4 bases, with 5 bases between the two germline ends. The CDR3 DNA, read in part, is TGTGCCAGCAGCTCCTTATACGAG. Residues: CASSSLYE. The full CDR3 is CASSSLYEQYF. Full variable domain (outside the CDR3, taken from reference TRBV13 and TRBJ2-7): AAGVIQSPRHLIKEKRETATLKCYPIPRHDTVYWYQQGPGQDPQFLISFYEKMQSDKGSIPDRFSAQQFSDYHSELNMSSLELGDSALYFCASSSLYEQYFGPGTRLTVT.

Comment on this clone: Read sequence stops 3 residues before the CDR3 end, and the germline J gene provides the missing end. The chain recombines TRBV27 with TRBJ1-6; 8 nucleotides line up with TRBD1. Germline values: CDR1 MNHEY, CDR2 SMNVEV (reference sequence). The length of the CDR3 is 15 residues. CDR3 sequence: CASRSDRDILWTLHF. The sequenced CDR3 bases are TGTGCCAGCAGGTCGGACAGGGATATTTTATGGACC.

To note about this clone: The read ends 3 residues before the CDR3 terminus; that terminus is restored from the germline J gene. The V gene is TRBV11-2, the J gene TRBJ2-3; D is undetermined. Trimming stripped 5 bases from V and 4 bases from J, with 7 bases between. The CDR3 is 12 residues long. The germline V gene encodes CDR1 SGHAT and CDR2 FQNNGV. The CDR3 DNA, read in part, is TGTGCCAGCAGCCCTGCGGCAGATACG. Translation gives CASSPAADT. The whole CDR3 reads CASSPAADTQYF. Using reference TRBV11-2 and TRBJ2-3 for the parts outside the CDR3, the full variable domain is EAGVAQSPRYKIIEKRQSVAFWCNPISGHATLYWYQQILGQGPKLLIQFQNNGVVDDSQLPKDRFSAERLKGVDSTLKIQPAKLEDSAVYLCASSPAADTQYFGPGTRLTVL.

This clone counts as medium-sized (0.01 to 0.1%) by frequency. CDR3 region: CASSLAWGRGNEQFF. CDR3 DNA, as far as it was read: TGTGCCAGCAGCTTAGCCTGGGGCAGAGGGAATGAG. This chain uses TRBV7-2 with TRBJ2-1; D is tentatively TRBD1 or TRBD2 (5 bases each). The CDR3 end falls 3 residues outside the read, so it is completed with the germline J gene. The CDR3 runs 15 residues. V shed 0 bases and J shed 7 bases, with 13 bases lying between them. Germline V gives CDR1 SGHTA, CDR2 FQGNSA.

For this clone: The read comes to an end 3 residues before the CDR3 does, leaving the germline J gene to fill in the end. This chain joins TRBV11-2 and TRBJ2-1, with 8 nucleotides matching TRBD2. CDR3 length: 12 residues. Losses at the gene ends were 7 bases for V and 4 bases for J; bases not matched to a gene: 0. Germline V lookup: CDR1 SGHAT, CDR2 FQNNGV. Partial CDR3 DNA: TGTGCCAGCACGGGGGGGTACAATGAG. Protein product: CASTGGYNE. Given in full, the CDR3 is CASTGGYNEQFF.

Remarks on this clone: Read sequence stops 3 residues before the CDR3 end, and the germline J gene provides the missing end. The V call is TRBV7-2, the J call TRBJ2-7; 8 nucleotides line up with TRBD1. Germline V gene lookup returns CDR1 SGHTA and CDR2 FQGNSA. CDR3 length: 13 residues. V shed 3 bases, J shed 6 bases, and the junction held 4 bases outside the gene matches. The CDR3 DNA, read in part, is TGTGCCAGCAGCTTCGGACAGGGAGGCGAG. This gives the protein CASSFGQGGE. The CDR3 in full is CASSFGQGGEQYF.

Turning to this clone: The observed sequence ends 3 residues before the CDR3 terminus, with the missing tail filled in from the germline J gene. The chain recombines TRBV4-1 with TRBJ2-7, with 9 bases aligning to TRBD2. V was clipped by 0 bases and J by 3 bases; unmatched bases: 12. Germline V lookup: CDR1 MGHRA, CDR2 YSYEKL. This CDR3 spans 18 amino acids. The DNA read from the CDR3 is TGCGCCAGCAGCCAAGATCCGTCGGCTAGCGGGATCAGCTACGAG. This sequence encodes CASSQDPSASGISYE. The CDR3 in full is CASSQDPSASGISYEQYF.

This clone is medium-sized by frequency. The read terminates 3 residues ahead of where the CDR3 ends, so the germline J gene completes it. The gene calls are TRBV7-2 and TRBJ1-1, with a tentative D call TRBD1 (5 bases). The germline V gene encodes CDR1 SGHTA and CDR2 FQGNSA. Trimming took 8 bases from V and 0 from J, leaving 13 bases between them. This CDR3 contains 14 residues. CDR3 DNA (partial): TGTGCCAGCCATCAGGGCCGGTTGAACACTGAA. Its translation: CASHQGRLNTE. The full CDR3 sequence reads CASHQGRLNTEAFF.

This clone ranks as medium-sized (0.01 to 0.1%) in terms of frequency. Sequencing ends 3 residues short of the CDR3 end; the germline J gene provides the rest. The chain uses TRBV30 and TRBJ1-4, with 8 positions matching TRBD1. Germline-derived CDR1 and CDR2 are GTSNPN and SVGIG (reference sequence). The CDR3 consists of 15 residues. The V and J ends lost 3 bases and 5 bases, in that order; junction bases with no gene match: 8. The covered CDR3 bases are TGTGCCTGGAGCGGCAAGGGGACAGGCAATGAAAAA. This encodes CAWSGKGTGNEK. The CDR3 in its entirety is CAWSGKGTGNEKLFF.

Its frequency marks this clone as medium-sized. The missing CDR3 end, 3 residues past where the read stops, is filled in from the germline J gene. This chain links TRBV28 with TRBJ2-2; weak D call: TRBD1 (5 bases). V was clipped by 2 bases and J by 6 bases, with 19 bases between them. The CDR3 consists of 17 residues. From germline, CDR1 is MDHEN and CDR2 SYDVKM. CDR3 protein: CASSLVLGQLPPGELFF. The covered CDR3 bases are TGTGCCAGCAGTTTAGTTTTGGGGCAGCTTCCCCCCGGGGAG.

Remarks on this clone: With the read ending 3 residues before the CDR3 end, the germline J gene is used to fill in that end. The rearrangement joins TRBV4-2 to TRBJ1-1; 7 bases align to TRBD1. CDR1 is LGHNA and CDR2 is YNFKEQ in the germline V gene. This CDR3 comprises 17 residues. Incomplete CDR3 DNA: TGTGCCAGCAGCCAAGGAGGGTACCTACAGGGGCCGCCCGAA. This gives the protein CASSQGGYLQGPPE. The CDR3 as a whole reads CASSQGGYLQGPPEAFF.

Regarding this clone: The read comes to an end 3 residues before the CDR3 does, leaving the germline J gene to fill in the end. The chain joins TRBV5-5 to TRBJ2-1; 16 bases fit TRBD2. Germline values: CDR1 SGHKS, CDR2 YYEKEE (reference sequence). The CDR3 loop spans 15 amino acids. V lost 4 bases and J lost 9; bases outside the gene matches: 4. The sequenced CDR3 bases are TGTGCCAGCAGCCGGGGACTAGCGGGAGGGGGTGAG. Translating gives CASSRGLAGGGE. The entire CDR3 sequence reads CASSRGLAGGGEQFF.

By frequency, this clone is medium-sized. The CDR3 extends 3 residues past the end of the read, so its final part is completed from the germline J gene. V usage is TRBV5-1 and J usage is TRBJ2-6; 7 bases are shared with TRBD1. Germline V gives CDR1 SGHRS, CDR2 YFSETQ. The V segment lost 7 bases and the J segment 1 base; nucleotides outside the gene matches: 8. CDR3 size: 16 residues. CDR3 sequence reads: CASSGQPTSGANVLTF. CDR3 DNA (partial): TGCGCCAGCTCGGGACAGCCGACGTCTGGGGCCAACGTC.

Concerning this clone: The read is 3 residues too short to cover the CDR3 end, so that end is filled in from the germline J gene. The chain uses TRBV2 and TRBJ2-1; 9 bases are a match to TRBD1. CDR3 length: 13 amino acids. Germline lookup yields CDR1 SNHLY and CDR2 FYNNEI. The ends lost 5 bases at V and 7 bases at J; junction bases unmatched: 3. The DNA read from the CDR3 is TGTGCCAGCAGTTGGGACAGGGTTAATGAG. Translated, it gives CASSWDRVNE. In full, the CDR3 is CASSWDRVNEQFF.

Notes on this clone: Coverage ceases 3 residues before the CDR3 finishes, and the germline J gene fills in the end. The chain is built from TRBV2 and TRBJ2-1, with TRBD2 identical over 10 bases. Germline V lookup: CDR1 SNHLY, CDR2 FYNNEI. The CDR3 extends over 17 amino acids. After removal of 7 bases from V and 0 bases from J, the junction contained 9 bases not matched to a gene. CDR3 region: CASTEELAGSSYNEQFF. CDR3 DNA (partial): TGTGCCAGCACCGAGGAACTAGCGGGGTCCTCCTACAATGAG.